This entry is about one TCR beta chain. The junction had 8 bases not matched to a gene; V was cut back by 3 bases and J by 1 base. Germline V gene data show CDR1 as MNHEY and CDR2 as SVGEGT. This CDR3 is built from 16 residues. Here immunoSEQ multiplex PCR was the method, and the copy in TCRdb shows in-frame clones only, minus some. The data contain about 71,000 clones, roughly 82% of them singletons. These data are taken from a study of blood T cell repertoires in COVID-19. Study in general: Both acute and convalescent COVID-19 samples were obtained from the United States, Italy and Spain.

The chain joins TRBV6-2 or TRBV6-3 to TRBJ2-7; 8 nucleotides align to TRBD1. This receptor was identified in a woman older than 75 with acute or convalescent COVID-19. The material sequenced was peripheral blood. Written as DNA, the CDR3 is TGTGCCAGCAGTTATTCCGGCAGGGGGCCATCCTACGAGCAGTACTTC. It yields the protein CASSYSGRGPSYEQYF.